A selection of T cell receptor beta chains follows, all from one sample in a study of T cell changes during pregnancy in multiple sclerosis. TCRdb's table, derived via immunoSEQ multiplex PCR, lists solely in-frame clones and lacks some. The sample includes approximately 97,000 clones, 91% seen only once; the top ten take approximately 1.6%. Source: peripheral blood, taken after pregnancy. The receptor source for this set is a female donor in good health, enrolled as a control in a pregnancy study. CDR3s include the opening cysteine and the closing phenylalanine or tryptophan. D genes are given only for firm matches. Rows may omit the clone size; those that give it use once, few, many or a size class.

d_call j_call v_call clone_size cdr3_nt cdr3_aa
- TRBJ1-1 TRBV18 few TGTGCCAGCTCACCAGGGGCTATGAACACTGAAGCTTTCTTT CASSPGAMNTEAFF
- TRBJ2-3 TRBV7-9 - TGTGCCAGCAGCTTACGTACGGCCAAGGGGGATACGCAGTATTTT CASSLRTAKGDTQYF
TRBD2 TRBJ2-5 TRBV6-1 - TGTGCCAGCAGTGAAGCGACTAGCGGGGGGGGGATTCAAGAGACCCAGTACTTC CASSEATSGGGIQETQYF
- TRBJ2-7 TRBV6-1 - TGTGCCAGCAGTGCCGGGACAACCTACGAGCAGTACTTC CASSAGTTYEQYF
- TRBJ2-4 TRBV4-3 - TGCGCCAGCAGCCAAGAGGGGGGACAGATGATAGCCAAAAACATTCAGTACTTC CASSQEGGQMIAKNIQYF
- TRBJ2-2 TRBV11-3 - TGTGCCAGCAGCTTAGGCCAGGGCAACACCGGGGAGCTGTTTTTT CASSLGQGNTGELFF
TRBD1 TRBJ2-7 TRBV29-1 - TGCAGCGTTCGAGGGACAGGGGCTAGCTACGAGCAGTACTTC CSVRGTGASYEQYF
- TRBJ2-7 TRBV7-9 - TGTGCCAGCAGCCCCTACTACGAGCAGTACTTC CASSPYYEQYF
- TRBJ2-4 TRBV5-4 - TGTGCCAGCAGCTTATGGGTAAACCGGGACACAAACATTCAGTACTTC CASSLWVNRDTNIQYF
- TRBJ2-7 TRBV2 - TGTGCCAGCAGGGGGACCGGGACAACTGTCATCTACGAGCAGTACTTC CASRGTGTTVIYEQYF
TRBD1 TRBJ2-7 TRBV15 - TGTGCCACCAGCAGAGGGGAGTGGACAGGGGGAGGCGAGCAGTACTTC CATSRGEWTGGGEQYF
TRBD2 TRBJ2-1 TRBV9 once TGTGCCAGCAGCGCCCTTCTAGCGGGGACTTCAAATGAGCAGTTCTTC CASSALLAGTSNEQFF
- TRBJ1-6 TRBV4-1 - TGCGCCAGCAGCCAATCGACAGTCCCATCACCCCTCCACTTT CASSQSTVPSPLHF
TRBD1 TRBJ2-2 TRBV11-2 - TGTGCCAGCAGCTTGGGGACAGGGTTCAATACAGGGGAGCTGTTTTTT CASSLGTGFNTGELFF
- TRBJ2-1 TRBV27 - TGTGCCAGCAGTTTAGGAGGCTCCTACAATGAGCAGTTCTTC CASSLGGSYNEQFF
- TRBJ1-1 TRBV29-1 - TGCAGCGTTGCGGCAGGGTGGACTGAAGCTTTCTTT CSVAAGWTEAFF
TRBD2 TRBJ2-3 TRBV9 - TGTGCCAGCAGCGAGAGCGGGGGGAAAACAGATACGCAGTATTTT CASSESGGKTDTQYF
TRBD2 TRBJ2-5 TRBV7-9 - TGTGCCAGCAGCTTGGTAACTAGCGGGGCGGAGACCCAGTACTTC CASSLVTSGAETQYF
- TRBJ1-5 TRBV28 - TGTGCCATCCTCCAGGGGCAAACGTGGCGGCAGCCCCAGCATTTT CAILQGQTWRQPQHF
TRBD1 TRBJ1-2 TRBV6-5 - TGTGCCAGCAGTTACGCGACAGGGGCCAACCGAGGCTACACCTTC CASSYATGANRGYTF
TRBD1 TRBJ2-2 TRBV7-8 - TGTGCCAGCAGCCCAGGGACAGGGACCACCGGGGAGCTGTTTTTT CASSPGTGTTGELFF
- TRBJ2-3 TRBV11-2 - TGTGCCAGCAGCATTGTAGCAGATACGCAGTATTTT CASSIVADTQYF
TRBD1 TRBJ1-5 TRBV2 - TGTGCCACCTCCGGACAGGGGGCGAATCAGCCCCAGCATTTT CATSGQGANQPQHF
TRBD1 TRBJ1-6 TRBV6-1 - TGTGCCAGCAGTGAAGCGACAGGGGTCTCACCCCTCCACTTT CASSEATGVSPLHF
TRBD1 TRBJ1-1 TRBV6-5 - TGTGCCAGCAGTTACGATGGGACAGGGATCACTGAAGCTTTCTTT CASSYDGTGITEAFF
TRBD1 TRBJ1-3 TRBV4-1 - TGCGCCAGCAGCCAAGGCGGGGGACAGGGAAGGGGAAACACCATATATTTT CASSQGGGQGRGNTIYF
- TRBJ2-2 TRBV5-6 - TGTGCCAGCAGCTTGGGAGTCAACACCGGGGAGCTGTTTTTT CASSLGVNTGELFF
- TRBJ2-1 TRBV7-9 many TGTGCCAGCAGCCTACAGGGTTCGGTAGAGCAGTTCTTC CASSLQGSVEQFF